The 7 T cell receptor beta chains reported below all come from one sample, sequenced in a study of identical twins listed by TCRdb under 2016. The library was built by means of 5' RACE. The run used an Illumina HiSeq 2000. The public reads were reanalyzed by TCRdb: fastp trimming at Q25, MiXCR alignment, in-frame beta chains only. Entries that share a CDR3 protein sequence are merged under the most common genes and DNA. A total of hundreds of thousands of distinct CDR3 sequences appear in this sample, around 6% of them only once. The ten largest make up 1.5% to 2% of the sample. The sample taken for sequencing was naive T cells sorted from blood. The label giving this sample's cell subset or site can be read as: cells isolated with a human naive T-cell isolation kit. The receptor set was obtained from a man aged 18 to 30 in good health.

This clonotype turned up a few times. CDR3 sequence (DNA): TGTGCCAGCAGCTTTAATAGCGGGAGCCCTTCCTACGAGCAGTACTTC. Residues: CASSFNSGSPSYEQYF. This chain links TRBV7-3 with TRBJ2-7; TRBD2 agrees at 9 bases. This CDR3 comprises 16 residues. V trimming: 3 bases; J trimming: 1 base; junction bases outside the gene matches: 7. Germline V gene sequence: CDR1 SGHTA, CDR2 FQGTGA.

A note on this clonotype: This may be a read error: a much more frequent sequence differs by one nucleotide. V is TRBV10-3 and J is TRBJ2-7; TRBD1 matches 7 bases. Germline assignment: CDR1 ENHRY and CDR2 SYGVKD. With V trimmed by 0 bases and J by 2 bases, 7 bases remained unmatched. The length of the CDR3 is 16 residues. CDR3 in DNA: TGTGCCATCAGTGAGTCAGGCAGGGGGTCCCCCTACGAGCAGTACTTC. Protein sequence: CAISESGRGSPYEQYF.

This clonotype has ten or more counts. The rearrangement joins TRBV5-6 to TRBJ1-1; D is uncertain. The V gene's germline CDR1 is SGHDT and CDR2 YYEEEE. Deletions cut 0 bases from V and 0 bases from J, with 9 bases between. This CDR3 spans 15 amino acids. CDR3 protein: CASSLEARLNTEAFF. The CDR3 region has the DNA TGTGCCAGCAGCTTGGAGGCCAGGTTGAACACTGAAGCTTTCTTT.

In this sample, this clonotype turned up many times. The rearrangement joins TRBV7-2 to TRBJ1-5; 9 nucleotides align to TRBD1. Germline CDR1 is SGHTA and CDR2 is FQGNSA. The trim removed 2 bases at V and 4 bases at J, leaving 9 bases unmatched. This CDR3 has 17 residues. The CDR3 bases are TGTGCCAGCAGCTTATTTCCCGGGACAGGGTGGAATCAGCCCCAGCATTTT. It codes for CASSLFPGTGWNQPQHF. The full variable domain, completed using reference TRBV7-2 and TRBJ1-5, is GAGVSQSPSNKVTEKGKDVELRCDPISGHTALYWYRQSLGQGLEFLIYFQGNSAPDKSGLPSDRFSAERTGGSVSTLTIQRTQQEDSAVYLCASSLFPGTGWNQPQHFGDGTRLSIL.

This clonotype has ten or more counts. This chain uses TRBV4-2 with TRBJ2-1; 7 bases line up with TRBD2. J was trimmed by 3 bases and V by 3 bases; bases with no gene match: 11. Germline lookup yields CDR1 LGHNA and CDR2 YNFKEQ. The CDR3 spans 17 residues. Here the CDR3 reads CASSHRAAREGYNEQFF. The CDR3 coding sequence is TGTGCCAGCAGCCACCGAGCAGCGAGGGAGGGCTACAATGAGCAGTTCTTC.

This clonotype was counted only a few times. V and J are TRBV25-1 and TRBJ2-2; D is unresolved. Trimming removed 8 bases from V and 4 bases from J, with 8 bases in between. CDR1 and CDR2 (germline): MGHDK, SYGVNS. The CDR3 has 12 amino acids. The CDR3 region has the DNA TGTGCCAGCGACGCCCGCACCGGGGAGCTGTTTTTT. Protein product: CASDARTGELFF.

This clonotype was seen at least ten times. This chain uses TRBV20-1 with TRBJ2-5, with TRBD2 identical over 8 bases. The CDR3 covers 15 residues. Germline loops: CDR1 DFQATT, CDR2 SNEGSKA (reference sequence). V was pared by 3 bases and J by 1 base, with 7 bases of the junction left unmatched. The CDR3 loop is CSASYSGRSQETQYF. The CDR3 bases are TGCAGTGCTAGTTACAGCGGGAGAAGCCAAGAGACCCAGTACTTC.